This T cell receptor (beta chain) comes out of a study of human T cells and chemical hapten exposure. The time point here: pre-sensitization, week 0. Sample treatment: therapeutic diphenylcyclopropenone sensitization with weekly scalp DPC. Total RNA was extracted from unfractionated whole blood. Whole-study results and caveats: Expanded TCRs showed more large CDR3 clusters than pre-sensitization or healthy control sets.

Authors' methods: A typical sample had roughly 91,000 TCRs, with about 20,000 to 700,000 overall. MiXCR was run by TCRdb on the RACE reads, yielding one entry per CDR3 protein. These V and J calls derive from TCRdb rather than the authors' analysis. The data show tens of thousands of distinct CDR3 sequences, around a tenth seen once. The CDR3 loop spans 17 amino acids. CDR1 and CDR2 (germline): MGHDK, SYGVNS. The junction had 14 bases not matched to a gene; V was cut back by 5 bases and J by 8 bases. This clonotype was detected many times. What it recognizes is unknown. This clonotype was obtained from a man in his fifties with alopecia areata. Some clones in this sample may be carry-over from other donors' samples. This specimen consisted of whole blood, obtained in connection with sensitization to the hapten diphenylcyclopropenone (DPC). The genes are TRBV25-1 and TRBJ2-1; TRBD2 matches 11 bases. CDR3 loop: CASSYGLAGAVGDEQFF. The CDR3 nucleotides are TGTGCCAGCAGTTATGGACTAGCGGGTGCCGTAGGTGATGAGCAGTTCTTC.